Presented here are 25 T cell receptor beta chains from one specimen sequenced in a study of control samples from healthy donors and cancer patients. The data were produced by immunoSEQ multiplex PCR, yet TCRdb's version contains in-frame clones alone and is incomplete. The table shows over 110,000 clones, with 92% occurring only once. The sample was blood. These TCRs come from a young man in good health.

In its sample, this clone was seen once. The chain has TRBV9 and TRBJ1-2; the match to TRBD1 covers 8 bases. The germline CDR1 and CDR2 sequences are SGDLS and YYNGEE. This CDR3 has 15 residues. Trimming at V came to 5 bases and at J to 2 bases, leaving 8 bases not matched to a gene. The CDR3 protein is CASSILGTGNYGYTF. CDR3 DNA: TGTGCCAGCAGTATTCTTGGGACAGGAAACTATGGCTACACCTTC.

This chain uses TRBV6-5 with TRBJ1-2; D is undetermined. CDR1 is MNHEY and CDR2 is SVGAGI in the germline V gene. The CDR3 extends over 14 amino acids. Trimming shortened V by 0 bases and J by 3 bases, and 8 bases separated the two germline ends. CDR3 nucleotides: TGTGCCAGCAGTTACTCGCGGGCTGACTATGGCTACACCTTC. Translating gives CASSYSRADYGYTF.

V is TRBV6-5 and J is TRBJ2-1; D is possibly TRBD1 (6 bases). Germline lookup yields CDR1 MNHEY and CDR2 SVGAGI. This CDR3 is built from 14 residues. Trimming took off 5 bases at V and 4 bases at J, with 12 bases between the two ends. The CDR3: CASSQSGQYNEQFF. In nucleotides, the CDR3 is TGTGCCAGCAGTCAAAGCGGACAGTACAATGAGCAGTTCTTC.

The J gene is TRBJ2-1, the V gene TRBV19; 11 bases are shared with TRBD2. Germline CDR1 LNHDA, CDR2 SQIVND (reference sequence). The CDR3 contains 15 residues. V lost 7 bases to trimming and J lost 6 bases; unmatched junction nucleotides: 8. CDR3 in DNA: TGTGCCAGTACCCAATTAGCGGGAGGGGCCAATGAGCAGTTCTTC. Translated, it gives CASTQLAGGANEQFF.

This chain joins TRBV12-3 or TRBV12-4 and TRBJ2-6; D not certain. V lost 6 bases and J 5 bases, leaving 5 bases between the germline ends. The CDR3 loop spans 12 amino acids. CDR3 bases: TGTGCCAGCAGGCCCCGGGCCAACGTCCTGACTTTC. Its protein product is CASRPRANVLTF.

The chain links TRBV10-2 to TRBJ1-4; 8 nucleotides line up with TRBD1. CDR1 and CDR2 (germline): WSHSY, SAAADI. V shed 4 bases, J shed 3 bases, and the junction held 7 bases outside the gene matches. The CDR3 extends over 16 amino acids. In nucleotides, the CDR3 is TGCGCCAGCAGTGGGTCCGGGACAGGCTCTAATGAAAAACTGTTTTTT. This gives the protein CASSGSGTGSNEKLFF.

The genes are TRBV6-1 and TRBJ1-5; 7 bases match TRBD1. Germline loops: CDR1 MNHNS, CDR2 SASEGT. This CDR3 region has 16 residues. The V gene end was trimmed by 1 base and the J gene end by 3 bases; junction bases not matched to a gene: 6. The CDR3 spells CASSEGTGMNNQPQHF. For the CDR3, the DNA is TGTGCCAGCAGTGAAGGGACAGGCATGAACAATCAGCCCCAGCATTTT.

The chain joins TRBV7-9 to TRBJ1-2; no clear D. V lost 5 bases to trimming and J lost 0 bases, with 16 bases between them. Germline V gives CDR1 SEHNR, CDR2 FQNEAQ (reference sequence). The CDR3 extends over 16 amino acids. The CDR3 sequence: CASSTLDGRTNYGYTF. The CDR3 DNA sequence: TGTGCCAGCAGCACACTCGATGGGCGTACTAACTATGGCTACACCTTC. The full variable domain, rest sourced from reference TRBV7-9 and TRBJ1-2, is DTGVSQNPRHKITKRGQNVTFRCDPISEHNRLYWYRQTLGQGPEFLTYFQNEAQLEKSRLLSDRFSAERPKGSFSTLEIQRTEQGDSAMYLCASSTLDGRTNYGYTFGSGTRLTVV.

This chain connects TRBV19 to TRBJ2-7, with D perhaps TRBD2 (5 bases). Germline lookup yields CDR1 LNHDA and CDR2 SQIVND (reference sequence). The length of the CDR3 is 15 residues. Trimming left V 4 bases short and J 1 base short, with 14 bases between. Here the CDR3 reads CASSSVSGGSYEQYF. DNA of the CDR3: TGTGCCAGTAGTAGCGTAAGCGGTGGTTCCTACGAGCAGTACTTC.

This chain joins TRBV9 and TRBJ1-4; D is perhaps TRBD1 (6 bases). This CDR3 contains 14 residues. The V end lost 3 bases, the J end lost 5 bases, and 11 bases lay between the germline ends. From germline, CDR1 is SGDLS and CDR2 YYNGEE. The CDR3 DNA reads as TGTGCCAGCAGCGGACAGGTCTCAAATGAAAAACTGTTTTTT. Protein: CASSGQVSNEKLFF.

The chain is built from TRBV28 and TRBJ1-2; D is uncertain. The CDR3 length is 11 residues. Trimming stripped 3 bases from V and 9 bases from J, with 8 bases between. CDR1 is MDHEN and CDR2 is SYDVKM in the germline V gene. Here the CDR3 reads CASSFDGSYTF. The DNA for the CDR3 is TGTGCCAGCAGTTTCGACGGCAGCTACACCTTC.

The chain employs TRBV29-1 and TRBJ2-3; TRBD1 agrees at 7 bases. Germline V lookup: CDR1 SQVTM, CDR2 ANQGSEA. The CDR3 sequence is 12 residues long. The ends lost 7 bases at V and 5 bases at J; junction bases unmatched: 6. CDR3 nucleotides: TGCAGCGCCGGGACAGACAGAGATACGCAGTATTTT. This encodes CSAGTDRDTQYF.

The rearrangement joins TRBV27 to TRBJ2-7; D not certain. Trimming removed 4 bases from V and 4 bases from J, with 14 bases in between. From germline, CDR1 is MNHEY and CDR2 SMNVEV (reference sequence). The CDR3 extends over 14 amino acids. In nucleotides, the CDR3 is TGTGCCAGCAGTTACGGCGACCCGAGGTACGAGCAGTACTTC. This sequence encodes CASSYGDPRYEQYF.

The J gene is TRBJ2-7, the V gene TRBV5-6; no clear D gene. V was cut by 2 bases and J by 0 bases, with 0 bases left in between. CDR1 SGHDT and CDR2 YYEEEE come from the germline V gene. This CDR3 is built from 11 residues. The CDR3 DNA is TGTGCCAGCAGCTTCTCCTACGAGCAGTACTTC. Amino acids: CASSFSYEQYF. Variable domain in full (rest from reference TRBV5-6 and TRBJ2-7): DAGVTQSPTHLIKTRGQQVTLRCSPKSGHDTVSWYQQALGQGPQFIFQYYEEEERQRGNFPDRFSGHQFPNYSSELNVNALLLGDSALYLCASSFSYEQYFGPGTRLTVT.

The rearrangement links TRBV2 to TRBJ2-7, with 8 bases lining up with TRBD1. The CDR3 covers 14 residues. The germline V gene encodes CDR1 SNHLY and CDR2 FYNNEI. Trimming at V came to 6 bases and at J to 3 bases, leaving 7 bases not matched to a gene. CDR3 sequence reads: CASRRTGFGYEQYF. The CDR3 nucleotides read TGTGCCAGCAGAAGGACAGGGTTCGGCTACGAGCAGTACTTC.

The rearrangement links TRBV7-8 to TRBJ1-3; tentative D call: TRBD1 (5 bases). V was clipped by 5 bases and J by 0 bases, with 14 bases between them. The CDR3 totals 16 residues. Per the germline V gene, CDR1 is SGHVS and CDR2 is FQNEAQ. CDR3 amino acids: CASSPKQVYSGNTIYF. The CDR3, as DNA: TGTGCCAGCAGCCCCAAACAGGTCTACTCTGGAAACACCATATATTTT.

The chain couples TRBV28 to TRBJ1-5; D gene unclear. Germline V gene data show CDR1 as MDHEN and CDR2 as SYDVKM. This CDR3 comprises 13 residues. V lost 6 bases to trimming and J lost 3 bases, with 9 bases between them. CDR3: CASRAGSNQPQHF. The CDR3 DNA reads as TGTGCCAGCAGAGCGGGCTCCAATCAGCCCCAGCATTTT.

The CDR3 sequence is CASSDPRDGIFYGYTF. CDR3 DNA: TGTGCCAGCAGTGACCCCCGGGACGGAATATTCTATGGCTACACCTTC. V is TRBV6-4 and J is TRBJ1-2; the D gene is possibly TRBD1 (5 bases). From germline, CDR1 is MRHNA and CDR2 SNTAGT. The CDR3 is 16 residues long. Trimming left V 2 bases short and J 4 bases short, with 17 bases between.

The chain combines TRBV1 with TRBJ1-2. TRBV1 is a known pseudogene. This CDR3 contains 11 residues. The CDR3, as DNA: TGCACCAGCAGCCAAGTAGGCGGCTACACCTTC. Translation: CTSSQVGGYTF.

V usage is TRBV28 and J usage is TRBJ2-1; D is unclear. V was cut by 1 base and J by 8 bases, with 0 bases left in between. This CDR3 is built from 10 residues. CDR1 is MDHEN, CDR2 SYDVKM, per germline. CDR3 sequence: CASSLYEQFF. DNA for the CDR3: TGTGCCAGCAGTTTATATGAGCAGTTCTTC.

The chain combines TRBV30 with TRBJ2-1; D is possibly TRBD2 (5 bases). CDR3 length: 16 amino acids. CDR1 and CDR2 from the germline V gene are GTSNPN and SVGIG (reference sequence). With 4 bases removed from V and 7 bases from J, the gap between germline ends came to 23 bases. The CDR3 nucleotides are TGTGCCTGGAATCCCAAAAGGGAGTTTAAAGGGAATGAGCAGTTCTTC. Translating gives CAWNPKREFKGNEQFF.

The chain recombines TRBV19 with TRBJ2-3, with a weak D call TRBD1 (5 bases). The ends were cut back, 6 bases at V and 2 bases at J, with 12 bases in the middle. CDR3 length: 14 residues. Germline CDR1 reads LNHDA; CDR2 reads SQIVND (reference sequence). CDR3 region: CASSLRANTDTQYF. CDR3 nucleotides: TGTGCCAGTAGCCTCAGGGCAAACACAGATACGCAGTATTTT.

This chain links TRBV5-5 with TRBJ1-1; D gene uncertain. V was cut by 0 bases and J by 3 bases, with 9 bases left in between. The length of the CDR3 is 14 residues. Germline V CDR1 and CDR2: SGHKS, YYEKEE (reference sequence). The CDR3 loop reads CASSLGQVDTEAFF. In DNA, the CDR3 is TGTGCCAGCAGCTTGGGTCAGGTCGACACTGAAGCTTTCTTT.

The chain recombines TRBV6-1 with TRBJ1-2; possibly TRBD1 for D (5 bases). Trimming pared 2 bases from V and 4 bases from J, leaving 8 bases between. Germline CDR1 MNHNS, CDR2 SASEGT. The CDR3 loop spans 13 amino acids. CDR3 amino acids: CASSERGTYGYTF. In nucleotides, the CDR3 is TGTGCCAGCAGTGAAAGGGGAACCTATGGCTACACCTTC.

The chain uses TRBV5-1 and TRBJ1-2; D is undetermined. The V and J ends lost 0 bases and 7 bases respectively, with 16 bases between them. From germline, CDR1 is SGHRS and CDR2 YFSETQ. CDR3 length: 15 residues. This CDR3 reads CASSLALASIGGYTF. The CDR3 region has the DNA TGCGCCAGCAGCTTGGCCCTCGCTAGCATAGGTGGCTACACCTTC.